This T cell receptor beta chain was sequenced for a study of T cells in localized non-small cell lung cancer. Measured with immunoSEQ multiplex PCR; TCRdb has only the in-frame clones, and not every one. The sample has around 130,000 clones, more than 80% seen once; the top ten hold over 1.5%. Worth noting for this clone: Its antigen is not known.

Notes on the study in general: Median detection of top 100 tumor clones in adjacent lung was around 57 clones. Overall survival was longer when the density of T cells in the blood was higher. Adjacent uninvolved lung had the highest clonality, suggesting focused antigen responses. Heterogeneity cannot be ruled out, as sequencing used one tumor region only.

The sample consisted of peripheral blood, taken before any cancer treatment. The origin of this receptor is an older female donor with stage I lung adenocarcinoma.

CDR3 in DNA: TGTGCCAGTTCCGGGACAGTGAGCTCTGGGGCCAACGTCCTGACTTTC. Translated, it gives CASSGTVSSGANVLTF. The chain couples TRBV19 to TRBJ2-6; 7 bases map to TRBD1. V dropped 8 bases and J dropped 0; count of bases not matched to a gene: 7. Germline CDR1 is LNHDA and CDR2 is SQIVND (reference sequence). This CDR3 has 16 residues.